These 13 T cell receptor beta chains were all obtained from the same sample, sequenced in a study of blood T cells in healthy people across ages. A J-beta primer mix and a sample-barcoded 5' primer were used in a second PCR of about 7 to 12 cycles. One entry per CDR3 protein, called by TCRdb with MiXCR from the 5' RACE reads. This repertoire shows approximately 900,000 distinct CDR3 sequences, 25% to 30% found once; its top ten account for approximately 10%. These data are also associated with another study on T cells of mothers and their children.

Sequenced sample: blood. The receptors shown here come from a woman in her forties in good health.

This clonotype was seen at least ten times. The rearrangement joins TRBV6-5 to TRBJ2-1; D is possibly TRBD1 (5 bases). The CDR3 is made up of 12 amino acids. V dropped 4 bases and J dropped 5 bases, with 6 bases sitting between them. Germline V gives CDR1 MNHEY, CDR2 SVGAGI. The CDR3 coding sequence is TGTGCCAGCAGTTTGACAGACAATGAGCAGTTCTTC. Encoded protein: CASSLTDNEQFF.

For this clonotype: A much larger clone differs by one base, so this may be a read error. CDR3 residues: CASSTSSGGPYNEQYF. For the CDR3, the DNA is TGTGCCAGCAGCACATCTAGCGGGGGGCCGTACAATGAGCAGTACTTC. The rearrangement joins TRBV11-1 to TRBJ2-5; TRBD2 matches at 11 bases. The germline V gene has CDR1 SGHAT and CDR2 FQDESV (reference sequence). V gave up 5 bases and J gave up 11 bases; unmatched junction bases: 16. CDR3 length: 16 amino acids.

This clonotype was observed once. One junction end does not reproduce the germline sequence, and a read error may be involved. The rearrangement links TRBV6-4 to TRBJ2-2, with TRBD2 identical over 9 bases. Germline V CDR1 and CDR2: MRHNA, SNTAGT. This CDR3 spans 14 amino acids. The CDR3 region is CASSERGGTGELFF. CDR3 coding DNA: TGTGCCAGCAGTGAGCGGGGGGGCACCGGGGAGTTGTTTTTT.

This clonotype was seen only a few times. The rearrangement uses TRBV5-1 and TRBJ2-3; no definite D call. The CDR3 has 12 amino acids. The germline V gene encodes CDR1 SGHRS and CDR2 YFSETQ. V gave up 4 bases and J gave up 8 bases, with 11 bases separating them. CDR3 in amino acids: CASSPPTPTQYF. The CDR3 nucleotides read TGCGCCAGCAGCCCCCCAACCCCTACGCAGTATTTT.

As for this clonotype: At one end, the junction sequence differs from germline, possibly due to a read error. V and J are TRBV15 and TRBJ1-2; weak D call: TRBD1 (5 bases). Per germline, CDR1 LNHNV and CDR2 YYDKDF (reference sequence). The CDR3 runs 16 residues. As DNA, the CDR3 is TGTGCCACCAGCAGAGTAGCAGGGAACTCTAAATATGGCTACACCTTC. Amino acid sequence: CATSRVAGNSKYGYTF.

A remark on this clonotype: A read error may produce the germline difference seen at one junction end. The chain combines TRBV5-5 with TRBJ1-3, with a possible D match to TRBD1 (6 bases). This CDR3 contains 16 residues. Germline CDR1 is SGHKS and CDR2 is YYEKEE (reference sequence). The CDR3 DNA sequence: TGTGCCAGCGAGAGGGAGGGACAAATCTCTGGAAGCACCATATATTTT. The encoded protein is CASEREGQISGSTIYF.

Many counts were recorded for this clonotype. The chain combines TRBV9 with TRBJ1-2; a possible D gene is TRBD1 (5 bases). Germline V gene sequence: CDR1 SGDLS, CDR2 YYNGEE. Trimming left V 0 bases short and J 7 bases short, with 10 bases between. The CDR3 is 13 amino acids. CDR3 sequence: CASSVDSRAGYTF. The DNA of the CDR3 is TGTGCCAGCAGCGTAGATTCCAGGGCTGGCTACACCTTC.

This clonotype was detected ten times or more. This rearrangement joins TRBV7-2 to TRBJ1-5, with D perhaps TRBD1 (5 bases). Per the germline V gene, CDR1 is SGHTA and CDR2 is FQGNSA. Trimming cost V 5 bases and J 6 bases, with 8 bases left between them. CDR3 length: 12 residues. The CDR3 DNA is TGTGCCAGCAGCCTGAGGGGTCAGCCCCAGCATTTT. It codes for CASSLRGQPQHF.

The sample holds a few counts of this clonotype. This chain links TRBV18 with TRBJ1-1, with a tentative D call TRBD1 (6 bases). This CDR3 contains 15 residues. The V gene's germline CDR1 is KGHSH and CDR2 LQKENI. Trimming cost V 5 bases and J 4 bases, with 17 bases left between them. This CDR3 reads CASSSIGGDRTEAFF. In nucleotides, the CDR3 is TGTGCCAGCTCATCGATAGGGGGGGATCGCACTGAAGCTTTCTTT.

The chain uses TRBV2 and TRBJ1-2; D not certain. Trimming removed 2 bases from V and 4 bases from J, with 11 bases in between. CDR1 is SNHLY, CDR2 FYNNEI, per germline. CDR3 length: 14 amino acids. Here the CDR3 reads CASSERLRTYGYTF. CDR3 DNA sequence: TGTGCCAGCAGTGAAAGGCTCAGAACCTATGGCTACACCTTC.

The J gene is TRBJ2-1, the V gene TRBV20-1; TRBD2 might be the D (6 bases). V lost 6 bases and J lost 6, with 18 bases in between. In germline, CDR1 is DFQATT, CDR2 SNEGSKA (reference sequence). The CDR3 extends over 14 amino acids. The DNA of the CDR3 is TGCAGTGCCGCCAAAGCGGAGGGACTCAATGAGCAGTTCTTC. Encoded protein: CSAAKAEGLNEQFF.

Concerning this clonotype itself: It may be a read error: a sequence one base away is much more abundant. A read error is likely, as this CDR3 ends without the conserved phenylalanine or tryptophan. The chain is built from TRBV29-1 and TRBJ2-7; the match to TRBD2 covers 8 bases. Germline V gene sequence: CDR1 SQVTM, CDR2 ANQGSEA. The CDR3 runs 14 residues. J lost 1 base, V lost 3 bases, and 5 bases had no gene match. The CDR3 here is CSVDGTRGSYEQYY. CDR3 coding DNA: TGCAGCGTTGACGGGACTAGGGGTTCCTACGAGCAGTACTAC.

This clonotype has ten or more counts. CDR3 nucleotides: TGCGCCAGCAGCTTGATGTTTCCGGGGGTCGAGACCCAGTACTTC. It yields the protein CASSLMFPGVETQYF. The V call is TRBV5-1, the J call TRBJ2-5, with D possibly TRBD2 on 6 matching bases. Germline CDR1 SGHRS, CDR2 YFSETQ. The CDR3 length is 15 residues. The V and J ends lost 1 base and 5 bases respectively, with 15 bases between them.